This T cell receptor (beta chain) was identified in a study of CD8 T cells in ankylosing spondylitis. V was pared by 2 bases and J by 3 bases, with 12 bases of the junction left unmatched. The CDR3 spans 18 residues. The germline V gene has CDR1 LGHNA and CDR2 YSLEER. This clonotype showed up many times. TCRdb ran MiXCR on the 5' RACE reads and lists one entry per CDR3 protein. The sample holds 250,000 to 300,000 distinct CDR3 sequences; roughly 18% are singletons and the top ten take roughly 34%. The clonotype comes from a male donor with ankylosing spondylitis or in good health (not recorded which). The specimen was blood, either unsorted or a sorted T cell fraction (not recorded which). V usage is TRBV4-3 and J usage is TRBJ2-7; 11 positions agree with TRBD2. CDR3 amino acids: CASSQFATSGSEVYEQYF. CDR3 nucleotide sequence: TGCGCCAGCAGCCAATTCGCCACTAGCGGGAGCGAAGTCTACGAGCAGTACTTC.